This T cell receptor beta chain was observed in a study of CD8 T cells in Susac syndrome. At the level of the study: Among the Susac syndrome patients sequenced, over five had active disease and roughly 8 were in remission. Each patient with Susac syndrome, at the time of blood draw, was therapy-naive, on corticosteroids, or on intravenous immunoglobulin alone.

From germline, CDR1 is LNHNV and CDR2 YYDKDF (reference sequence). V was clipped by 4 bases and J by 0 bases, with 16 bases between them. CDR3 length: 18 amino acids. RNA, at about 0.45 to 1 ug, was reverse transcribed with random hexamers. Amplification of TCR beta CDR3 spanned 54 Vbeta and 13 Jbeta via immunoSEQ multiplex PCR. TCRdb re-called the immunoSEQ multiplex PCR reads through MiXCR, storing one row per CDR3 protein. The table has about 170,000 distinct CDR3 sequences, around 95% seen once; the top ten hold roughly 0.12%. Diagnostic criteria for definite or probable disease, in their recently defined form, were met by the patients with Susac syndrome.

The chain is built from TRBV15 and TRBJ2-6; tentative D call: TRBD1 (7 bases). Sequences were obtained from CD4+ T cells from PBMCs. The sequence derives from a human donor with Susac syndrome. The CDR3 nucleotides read TGTGCCACCAGCAAGGCGGGACAGTCTCACTCTGGGGCCAACGTCCTGACTTTC. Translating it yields CATSKAGQSHSGANVLTF.